The sequence of this T cell receptor beta chain was determined in a study of shared clonotypes between healthy human individuals. General observations from the study: A reduction in generation probabilities was seen for non-shared clonotypes relative to those shared by all four donors.

The germline V gene encodes CDR1 SGHDT and CDR2 YYEEEE. V was clipped by 0 bases and J by 0 bases, with 9 bases between them. This CDR3 has 16 amino acids. Produced via immunoSEQ multiplex PCR; TCRdb's table is partial and in-frame only. The profile covers 950,000 to 1,100,000 clones, with about 75% appearing a single time and about 1.5% taken by the ten largest. Comment on this clone: Antigen: not known.

The specimen sequenced was memory CD4+ T cells sorted from blood. Subset in this sample: CD45RA-negative fraction. This TCR derives from a man younger than 35 in good health. The chain couples TRBV5-6 to TRBJ2-2; D is uncertain. The CDR3 coding sequence is TGTGCCAGCAGCTTGGGGCCGGCTTCGAACACCGGGGAGCTGTTTTTT. Amino acids: CASSLGPASNTGELFF. Combining the CDR3 with reference TRBV5-6 and TRBJ2-2 gives the whole variable domain DAGVTQSPTHLIKTRGQQVTLRCSPKSGHDTVSWYQQALGQGPQFIFQYYEEEERQRGNFPDRFSGHQFPNYSSELNVNALLLGDSALYLCASSLGPASNTGELFFGEGSRLTVL.